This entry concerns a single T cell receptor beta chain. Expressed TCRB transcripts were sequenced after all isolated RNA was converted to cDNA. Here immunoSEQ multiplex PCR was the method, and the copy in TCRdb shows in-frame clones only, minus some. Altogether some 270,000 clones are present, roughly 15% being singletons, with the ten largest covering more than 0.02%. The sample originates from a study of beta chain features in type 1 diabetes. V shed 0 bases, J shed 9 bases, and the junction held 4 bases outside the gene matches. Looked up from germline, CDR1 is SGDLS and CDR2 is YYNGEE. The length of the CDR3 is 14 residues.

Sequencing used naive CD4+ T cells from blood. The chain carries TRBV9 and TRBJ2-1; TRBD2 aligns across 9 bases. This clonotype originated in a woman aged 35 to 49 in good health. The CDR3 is CASSVDATSGEQFF. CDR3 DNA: TGTGCCAGCAGCGTAGACGCGACTAGCGGTGAGCAGTTCTTC.